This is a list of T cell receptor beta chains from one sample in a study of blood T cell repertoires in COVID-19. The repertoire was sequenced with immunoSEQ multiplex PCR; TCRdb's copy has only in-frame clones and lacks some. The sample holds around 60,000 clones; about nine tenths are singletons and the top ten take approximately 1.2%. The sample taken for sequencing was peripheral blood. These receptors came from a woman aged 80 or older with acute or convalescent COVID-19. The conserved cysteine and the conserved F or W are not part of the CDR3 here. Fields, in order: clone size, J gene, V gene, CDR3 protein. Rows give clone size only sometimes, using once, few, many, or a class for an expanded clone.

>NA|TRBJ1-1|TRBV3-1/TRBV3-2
ASSQWGQGGAEAF
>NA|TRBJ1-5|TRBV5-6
ASSLVRGNSNQPQH
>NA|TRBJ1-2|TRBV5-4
ASSFRFRGNT
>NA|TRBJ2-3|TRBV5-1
ASNLAGGTDTQY
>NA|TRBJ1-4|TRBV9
ASSARTSNEKLF
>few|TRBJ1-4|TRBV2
ASSGRPWGGI
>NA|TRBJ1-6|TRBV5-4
ASSLDRGNSPLH
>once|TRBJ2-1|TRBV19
ASSIGLAVNEQF
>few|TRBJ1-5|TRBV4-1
ASSQPGQAYQPQH
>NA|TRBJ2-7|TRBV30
AWSGRPTGYEQY
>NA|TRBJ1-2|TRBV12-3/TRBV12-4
ASSLGANYGYT
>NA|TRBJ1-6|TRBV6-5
ASSFWQEDSPLH
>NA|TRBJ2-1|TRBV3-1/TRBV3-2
ASSQSGTSGRAGRF
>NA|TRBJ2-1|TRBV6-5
ASSPNRGVHNEQF
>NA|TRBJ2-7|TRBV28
ASNSGHFYEQY
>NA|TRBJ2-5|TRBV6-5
ASSSSSGGRETQY
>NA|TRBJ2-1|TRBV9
ASSVVTGGDEQF
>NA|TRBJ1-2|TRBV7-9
ASSLGDYGYT
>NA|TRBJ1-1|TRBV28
ASRGQGENTEAF
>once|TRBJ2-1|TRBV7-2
ASSLGPGDYNEQF
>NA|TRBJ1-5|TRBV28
ASSYGGEGGVSNQPQH
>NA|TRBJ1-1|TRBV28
ASSFRGGAGTEAF
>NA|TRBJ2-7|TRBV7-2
ASSSSPGGGREQY
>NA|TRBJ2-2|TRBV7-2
ASSRSGGRTGELF
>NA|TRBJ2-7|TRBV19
ASSTREGTGDEQY
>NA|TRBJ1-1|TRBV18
ASSPRQGIMNTEAF
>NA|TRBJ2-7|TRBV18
ASSPTPSSAAGGPYEQY